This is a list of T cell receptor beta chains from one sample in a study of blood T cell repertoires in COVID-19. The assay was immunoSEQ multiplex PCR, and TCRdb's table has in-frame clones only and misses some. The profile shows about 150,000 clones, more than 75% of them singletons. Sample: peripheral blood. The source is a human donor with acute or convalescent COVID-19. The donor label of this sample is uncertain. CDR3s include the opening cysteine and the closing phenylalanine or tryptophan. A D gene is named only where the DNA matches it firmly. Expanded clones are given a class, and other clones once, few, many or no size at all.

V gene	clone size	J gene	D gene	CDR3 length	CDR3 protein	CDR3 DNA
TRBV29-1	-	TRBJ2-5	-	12	CSAVYPGETQYF	TGCAGCGCCGTATACCCGGGGGAGACCCAGTACTTC
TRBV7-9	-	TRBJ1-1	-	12	CASSLQGIWAFF	TGTGCCAGCAGCTTACAGGGGATATGGGCTTTCTTT
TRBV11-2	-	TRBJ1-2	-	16	CASSLWAPGGPYGYTF	TGTGCCAGCAGCTTATGGGCCCCGGGAGGCCCCTATGGCTACACCTTC
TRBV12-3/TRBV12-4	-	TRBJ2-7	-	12	CASSLLAYEQYF	TGTGCCAGCAGTTTACTCGCCTACGAGCAGTACTTC
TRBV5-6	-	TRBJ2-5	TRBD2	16	CASSYRGTSGGQTQYF	TGTGCCAGCAGCTATAGGGGGACTAGCGGGGGACAGACCCAGTACTTC
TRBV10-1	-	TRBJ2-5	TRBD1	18	CASLSSSTRQGKPETQYF	TGCGCCAGCCTAAGCTCTTCAACAAGACAGGGGAAACCAGAGACCCAGTACTTC
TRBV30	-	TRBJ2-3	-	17	CAWSRGGGSGVSDTQYF	TGTGCCTGGAGTCGGGGTGGCGGCAGCGGAGTTTCAGATACGCAGTATTTT
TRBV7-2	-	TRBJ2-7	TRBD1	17	CASSSQMGQGAVYEQYF	TGTGCCAGCAGCTCTCAAATGGGACAGGGGGCAGTGTACGAGCAGTACTTC
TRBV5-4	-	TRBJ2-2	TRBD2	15	CASSFPGGDTRELFF	TGTGCCAGCAGCTTCCCCGGGGGGGACACCCGGGAGCTGTTTTTT
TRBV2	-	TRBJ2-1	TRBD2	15	CASSPRGDSYNEQFF	TGTGCCAGCAGCCCCCGGGGGGACTCCTACAATGAGCAGTTCTTC
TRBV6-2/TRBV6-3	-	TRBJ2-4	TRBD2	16	CASSSGSGGIKNIQYF	TGTGCCAGCAGTTCAGGGAGCGGGGGAATCAAAAACATTCAGTACTTC
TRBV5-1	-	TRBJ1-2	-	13	CASSHGANYGYTF	TGCGCCAGCAGTCACGGAGCTAACTATGGCTACACCTTC
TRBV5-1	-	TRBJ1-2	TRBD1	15	CASSLAGQGVYGYTF	TGCGCCAGCAGCTTGGCCGGACAGGGAGTCTATGGCTACACCTTC
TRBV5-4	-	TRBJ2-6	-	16	CASSQPGGTGANVLTF	TGTGCCAGCAGCCAACCGGGTGGAACTGGGGCCAACGTCCTGACTTTC
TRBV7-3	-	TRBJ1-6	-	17	CASSSAEGAMVNSPLHF	TGTGCCAGCAGCTCCGCCGAGGGCGCGATGGTCAATTCACCCCTCCACTTT
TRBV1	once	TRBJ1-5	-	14	CTSSPRRGHQPQHF	TGCACCAGCAGCCCCCGGAGGGGGCACCAGCCCCAGCATTTT
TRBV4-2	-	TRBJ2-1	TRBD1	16	CASSQRRQGASNEQFF	TGTGCCAGCAGCCAAAGGAGACAGGGGGCATCCAATGAGCAGTTCTTC
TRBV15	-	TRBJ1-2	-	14	CATSRDGGPYGYTF	TGTGCCACCAGCAGAGATGGCGGTCCCTATGGCTACACCTTC
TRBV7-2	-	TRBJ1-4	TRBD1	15	CASSLAGTGAEKLFF	TGTGCCAGCAGCTTGGCCGGGACAGGGGCTGAAAAACTGTTTTTT
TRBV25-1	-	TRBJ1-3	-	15	CASSDAGQTGNTIYF	TGTGCCAGCAGTGATGCAGGACAAACTGGAAACACCATATATTTT
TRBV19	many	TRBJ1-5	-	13	CASSDRYNQPQHF	TGTGCCAGTAGTGACAGGTACAATCAGCCCCAGCATTTT
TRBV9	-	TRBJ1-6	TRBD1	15	CASSEQTGTYSPLHF	TGTGCCAGCAGCGAGCAGACAGGGACGTATTCACCCCTCCACTTT
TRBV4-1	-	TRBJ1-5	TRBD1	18	CASSQTQGIIGRNQPQHF	TGCGCCAGCAGCCAAACACAGGGGATAATAGGTCGCAATCAGCCCCAGCATTTT
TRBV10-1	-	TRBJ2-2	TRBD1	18	CASSPTGTGVKNTGELFF	TGCGCCAGCAGCCCAACCGGGACAGGGGTGAAGAACACCGGGGAGCTGTTTTTT
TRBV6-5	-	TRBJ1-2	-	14	CASRRGKGGYGYTF	TGTGCCAGTCGGAGAGGGAAAGGGGGCTATGGCTACACCTTC
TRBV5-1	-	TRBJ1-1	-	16	CASSTEGGVWNTEAFF	TGCGCCAGCAGCACCGAAGGAGGGGTGTGGAACACTGAAGCTTTCTTT
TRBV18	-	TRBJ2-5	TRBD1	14	CASSRGQVQETQYF	TGTGCCAGCTCACGAGGACAGGTCCAAGAGACCCAGTACTTC
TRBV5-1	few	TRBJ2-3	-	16	CASSLFQRSHTDTQYF	TGCGCCAGCAGCCTATTTCAAAGATCCCACACAGATACGCAGTATTTT